This passage covers 25 T cell receptor beta chains from one sample sequenced in a study of T cells in Graves' hyperthyroidism and ophthalmopathy. Amplified TCR beta CDR3 regions came from RNA transcripts. First-round RT-PCR targeting the TCR CDR3 was performed with the HTBI primer set. TCRdb reprocessed the multiplex PCR reads via MiXCR and lists one record per CDR3 protein. The repertoire holds about half a million distinct CDR3 sequences, with more than 20% as singletons. Source material: blood. The source is a man younger than 35 with Graves' hyperthyroidism.

With respect to this clonotype: A much larger clonotype is one base distant, so this may be a read error. This chain joins TRBV5-1 and TRBJ2-7, with D maybe TRBD1 (5 bases). Trimming shortened V by 4 bases and J by 6 bases, and 14 bases separated the two germline ends. Germline CDR1 reads SGHRS; CDR2 reads YFSETQ. This CDR3 is built from 13 residues. CDR3 loop: CASSLQGNCEQYF. In DNA form, the CDR3 reads TGCGCCAGCAGCCTCCAGGGAAACTGCGAGCAGTACTTC.

This clonotype appeared many times. This chain uses TRBV10-3 with TRBJ1-5, with D possibly TRBD1 on 5 matching bases. The CDR3 length is 13 residues. With 9 bases removed from V and 5 bases from J, the gap between germline ends came to 14 bases. Germline V gene sequence: CDR1 ENHRY, CDR2 SYGVKD. CDR3 loop: CAISLVGDQPQHF. CDR3 sequence (DNA): TGTGCCATTTCCCTCGTAGGGGATCAGCCCCAGCATTTT.

This clonotype showed up many times. This chain links TRBV6-1 with TRBJ2-7; D perhaps matches TRBD2 (7 bases). The CDR3 contains 14 residues. V dropped 10 bases and J dropped 4 bases, with 20 bases sitting between them. Germline CDR1 reads MNHNS; CDR2 reads SASEGT. This chain's CDR3 is CATRIGGASYEQYF. The CDR3 DNA reads TGTGCCACCCGAATTGGGGGGGCCTCGTACGAGCAGTACTTC.

In its sample, this clonotype was seen many times. The gene calls are TRBV11-2 and TRBJ2-7, with 7 bases aligning to TRBD2. This CDR3 has 14 amino acids. V lost 1 base to trimming and J lost 2 bases; unmatched junction nucleotides: 2. CDR1 is SGHAT and CDR2 is FQNNGV in the germline V gene. The CDR3, as DNA: TGTGCCAGCAGCTTAGTAGCGGGCCCCTACGAGCAGTACTTC. Protein sequence: CASSLVAGPYEQYF.

This clonotype was counted many times. The chain recombines TRBV20-1 with TRBJ1-5, with 10 bases lining up with TRBD1. Germline CDR1 reads DFQATT; CDR2 reads SNEGSKA (reference sequence). CDR3 length equals 19 residues. Trimming at V came to 0 bases and at J to 0 bases, leaving 11 bases not matched to a gene. CDR3 nucleotide sequence: TGCAGTGCTAGAGATTCCGACAGGGGGCCTCCCTATAGCAATCAGCCCCAGCATTTT. As protein: CSARDSDRGPPYSNQPQHF.

The table lists this clonotype with many counts. CDR3 sequence (DNA): TGTGCCAGCAGCATCCGACAGGGCTGGACCTACGAGCAGTACTTC. It codes for CASSIRQGWTYEQYF. This chain connects TRBV12-3 or TRBV12-4 to TRBJ2-7; 7 bases are shared with TRBD1. J gave up 2 bases and V 6 bases, and 10 bases lay outside the gene matches. This CDR3 is 15 amino acids long.

This clonotype was counted many times. J is TRBJ1-3 and V is TRBV12-3 or TRBV12-4; D unclear. Trimming stripped 6 bases from V and 4 bases from J, with 16 bases between. This CDR3 region has 15 residues. CDR3 protein: CASSSIRALGNTIYF. DNA for the CDR3: TGTGCCAGCAGCTCCATCCGGGCTTTGGGAAACACCATATATTTT.

This clonotype has ten or more counts. The chain recombines TRBV6-1 with TRBJ2-5; the D is unclear. The germline CDR1 and CDR2 sequences are MNHNS and SASEGT. V was clipped by 3 bases and J by 5 bases, with 16 bases between them. CDR3 length: 15 residues. The CDR3 region has the DNA TGTGCCAGCAGTGACCTATCGGACCTTCAGGAGACCCAGTACTTC. This gives the protein CASSDLSDLQETQYF.

Only a few counts were recorded for this clonotype. This may stem from a read error, because a much larger clone lies one nucleotide away. This sequence joins TRBV12-3 or TRBV12-4 and TRBJ2-5; 12 nucleotides line up with TRBD1. There are 15 residues in the CDR3. The CDR3 coding sequence is TGTGCCAGCAGTGGAGGGACAGGGGGCCGGGAGACCCAGTGCTTC. Amino acids: CASSGGTGGRETQCF.

This clonotype was recorded a few times. V gene TRBV7-9 combines with J gene TRBJ1-1, with D uncertain. The CDR3 sequence is 14 residues long. Per germline, CDR1 SEHNR and CDR2 FQNEAQ (reference sequence). Trimming took off 5 bases at V and 3 bases at J, with 13 bases between the two ends. CDR3 sequence reads: CASSPALGDTEAFF. CDR3 nucleotides: TGTGCCAGCAGCCCCGCTCTAGGAGACACTGAAGCTTTCTTT.

This clonotype was observed a handful of times. This chain links TRBV12-3 or TRBV12-4 with TRBJ2-3; 8 bases are shared with TRBD2. V trimming: 3 bases; J trimming: 5 bases; junction bases outside the gene matches: 4. This CDR3 contains 14 residues. The CDR3 here is CASSFGGAGDTQYF. CDR3 nucleotide sequence: TGTGCCAGCAGTTTCGGGGGGGCTGGAGATACGCAGTATTTT.

In the case of this clonotype: A much more abundant neighbour one base away suggests this may be a read error. The chain couples TRBV2 to TRBJ2-7; no definite D call. Trimming took off 4 bases at V and 1 base at J, with 14 bases between the two ends. The CDR3 consists of 15 residues. CDR1 and CDR2 from the germline V gene are SNHLY and FYNNEI. The CDR3, as DNA: TGTGCCAGCAGTGTCGTCGTTCTACTGTCCTACGAGCAGTACGTC. This codes for CASSVVVLLSYEQYV.

This clonotype was recorded at least ten times. This chain uses TRBV7-9 with TRBJ1-1; TRBD1 agrees at 9 bases. The CDR3 has 15 amino acids. Unmatched junction bases numbered 8, after V lost 2 bases and J lost 7 bases. Germline V CDR1 and CDR2: SEHNR, FQNEAQ (reference sequence). The CDR3 DNA follows: TGTGCCAGCAGCTTATCGTTTGGACAGGGGCATGAAGCTTTCTTT. Encoded protein: CASSLSFGQGHEAFF.

Regarding this clonotype: Just one base apart from a much larger clone, this may be a read error. The chain carries TRBV7-2 and TRBJ1-6; D is perhaps TRBD1 (5 bases). The V gene's germline CDR1 is SGHTA and CDR2 FQGNSA. The CDR3 loop spans 14 amino acids. The CDR3 region has the DNA TGTGCCAGCAGACCGGGGACTCTCAATTCATCCCTCCACTTT. Translating it yields CASRPGTLNSSLHF.

This clonotype was found many times. The chain couples TRBV6-2 or TRBV6-3 to TRBJ1-1; D is possibly TRBD1 (5 bases). The CDR3 has 16 residues. The germline CDR1 and CDR2 sequences are MNHEY and SVGEGT. V lost 7 bases, J lost 1 base, and 19 bases lay in between. The CDR3 DNA reads TGTGCCAGCAACTTCTTACCGGGGCACCAGAACACTGAAGCTTTCTTT. Translated, it gives CASNFLPGHQNTEAFF.

This clonotype turned up a few times. The rearrangement links TRBV14 to TRBJ1-6; D perhaps matches TRBD1 (5 bases). The V end was cut by 0 bases, the J end by 7 bases, with 13 bases between. The CDR3 has 16 residues. Germline CDR1 is SGHDN and CDR2 is FVKESK. CDR3 sequence: CASSQDGPGPNSPLHF. CDR3 bases: TGTGCCAGCAGCCAAGACGGGCCGGGACCAAATTCACCCCTCCACTTT.

This clonotype was seen at least ten times. The chain recombines TRBV28 with TRBJ1-5; 7 bases align to TRBD1. The CDR3 covers 16 residues. The junction had 9 bases not matched to a gene; V was cut back by 5 bases and J by 2 bases. Germline-derived CDR1 and CDR2 are MDHEN and SYDVKM. CDR3 in amino acids: CASSRSQGQGNQPQHF. The CDR3 DNA reads as TGTGCCAGCAGTCGTTCACAGGGGCAAGGCAATCAGCCCCAGCATTTT.

The chain employs TRBV30 and TRBJ2-7; TRBD1 matches at 10 bases. Germline V lookup: CDR1 GTSNPN, CDR2 SVGIG (reference sequence). This CDR3 comprises 14 residues. The V segment lost 7 bases and the J segment 6 bases; nucleotides outside the gene matches: 12. The CDR3 DNA reads TGTGCCTCTGCGGGACAGGGGTTGTTGGTCGAGCAGTACTTC. It translates to CASAGQGLLVEQYF.

This clonotype was seen ten or more times. The rearrangement links TRBV6-4 to TRBJ1-1; the match to TRBD1 covers 7 bases. CDR3 length: 15 amino acids. The germline V gene encodes CDR1 MRHNA and CDR2 SNTAGT. V lost 5 bases, J lost 3 bases, and 9 bases stayed unmatched. For the CDR3, the DNA is TGTGCCAGCAGTTCGAAAGCAGGGGGTGACACTGAAGCTTTCTTT. Translation gives CASSSKAGGDTEAFF.

The chain couples TRBV12-3 or TRBV12-4 to TRBJ2-7; D tentatively reads TRBD1 or TRBD2 (5 bases each). With 4 bases removed from V and 3 bases from J, the gap between germline ends came to 13 bases. The length of the CDR3 is 14 residues. In nucleotides, the CDR3 is TGTGCCAGCAGTTGGGACGGAACCTACTACGAGCAGTACTTC. Translation gives CASSWDGTYYEQYF.

This clonotype was seen a few times. Mismatch with germline at one junction end may stem from a read error. V usage is TRBV28 and J usage is TRBJ2-2; TRBD2 is a possible D gene (6 bases). The length of the CDR3 is 16 residues. CDR1 and CDR2 from the germline V gene are MDHEN and SYDVKM. The CDR3 DNA reads as TGTGTCAGCAGTCCCGTGGGGGAGGTGTTAACCGGGGAGCTGTTTTTT. The encoded protein is CVSSPVGEVLTGELFF.

This clonotype was seen ten or more times. This sequence joins TRBV2 and TRBJ2-7; D possibly corresponds to TRBD2 (6 bases). V lost 4 bases to trimming and J lost 6 bases, with 16 bases between them. The CDR3 spans 14 residues. The germline V gene has CDR1 SNHLY and CDR2 FYNNEI. CDR3 loop: CASSAGVDKGEQYF. In nucleotides, the CDR3 is TGTGCCAGCAGTGCGGGGGTTGATAAGGGCGAGCAGTACTTC. Based on the CDR3 plus reference TRBV2 and TRBJ2-7, the full variable domain is EPEVTQTPSHQVTQMGQEVILRCVPISNHLYFYWYRQILGQKVEFLVSFYNNEISEKSEIFDDQFSVERPDGSNFTLKIRSTKLEDSAMYFCASSAGVDKGEQYFGPGTRLTVT.

This clonotype was detected ten times or more. This chain uses TRBV6-1 with TRBJ2-5, with unresolved D. V was clipped by 3 bases and J by 3 bases, with 5 bases between them. From germline, CDR1 is MNHNS and CDR2 SASEGT. The CDR3 extends over 12 amino acids. This chain's CDR3 is CASSEFEETQYF. The CDR3 region has the DNA TGTGCCAGCAGTGAGTTCGAAGAGACCCAGTACTTC.

This clonotype was detected ten times or more. The rearrangement joins TRBV5-6 to TRBJ1-1; tentative D call: TRBD1 (5 bases). CDR1 and CDR2 from the germline V gene are SGHDT and YYEEEE. The germline V and J ends were trimmed by 0 bases and 7 bases, with 13 bases remaining between them. This CDR3 spans 14 amino acids. CDR3 in DNA: TGTGCCAGCAGCTTGGGGCAGGGTAGTGTTGAAGCTTTCTTT. Protein: CASSLGQGSVEAFF.

The chain has TRBV6-5 and TRBJ2-7; TRBD1 aligns across 9 bases. This CDR3 region has 15 residues. Germline V gene data show CDR1 as MNHEY and CDR2 as SVGAGI. V gave up 2 bases and J gave up 3 bases; unmatched junction bases: 5. The CDR3 nucleotides are TGTGCCAGCAGTTACACGGACAGGGGATTCTACGAGCAGTACTTC. Protein: CASSYTDRGFYEQYF.